This T cell receptor beta chain was recorded in a study of cytomegalovirus exposure and HLA in healthy donors. The germline V gene has CDR1 MDHEN and CDR2 SYDVKM. The CDR3 is made up of 15 amino acids. Trimming took off 5 bases at V and 7 bases at J, with 20 bases between the two ends. The PCR was carried out with 60 Vbeta primers and 13 Jbeta primers. Here immunoSEQ multiplex PCR was the method, and the copy in TCRdb shows in-frame clones only, minus some. This table holds 100,000 to 150,000 clones, roughly 80% found once. The gene calls are TRBV28 and TRBJ2-5, with D possibly matching TRBD2 (6 bases). This receptor was taken from a man aged 45-65 years in good health and CMV-seronegative. The sequenced sample was PBMCs. The CDR3 nucleotides are TGTGCCAGCAGTACTTCCTCAGTGGCGGGGCGGACCCAGTACTTC. Translated, it gives CASSTSSVAGRTQYF.